These 3 T cell receptor beta chains originate from one sample sequenced in a study of T cell repertoires in cytomegalovirus infection. Antigens of these TCRs are unknown. TCRdb reprocessed the reads with MiXCR, giving one entry per CDR3 protein. The sample gives about 330,000 distinct CDR3 sequences, about 32% of which show up once; about 14% is in the top ten. Material: cultured PBMCs, obtained from culture after CMV antigen stimulation. These receptors were collected from a human donor in good health (CMV status not recorded). Some clones in this sample may be carry-over from other donors' samples.

This clonotype was recorded once. The chain joins TRBV20-1 to TRBJ1-5; the D is unclear. CDR1 DFQATT and CDR2 SNEGSKA come from the germline V gene (reference sequence). Between the trimmed V and J ends, which lost 5 bases and 4 bases, there was a span of 12 bases. There are 13 residues in the CDR3. CDR3 bases: TGCAGTGCTGCCCATGACCCGAATCAGCCCCAGCATTTT. This gives the protein CSAAHDPNQPQHF.

This clonotype was seen ten or more times. This chain connects TRBV7-8 to TRBJ1-2; D ambiguous. The CDR3 loop spans 14 amino acids. Trimming took off 8 bases at V and 1 base at J, with 14 bases between the two ends. CDR1 and CDR2 (germline): SGHVS, FQNEAQ. CDR3: CASVPGELNYGYTF. The CDR3 region has the DNA TGTGCCAGCGTCCCAGGAGAACTTAACTATGGCTACACCTTC. Supplemented by reference TRBV7-8 and TRBJ1-2, the full variable domain reads GAGVSQSPRYKVAKRGQDVALRCDPISGHVSLFWYQQALGQGPEFLTYFQNEAQLDKSGLPSDRFFAERPEGSVSTLKIQRTQQEDSAVYLCASVPGELNYGYTFGSGTRLTVV.

This clonotype has only one observation. The germline gene is not matched at one end of the junction; a read error may be the cause. The chain has TRBV12-3 or TRBV12-4 and TRBJ1-1, with D possibly TRBD1 on 6 matching bases. The CDR3 loop spans 14 amino acids. The CDR3 DNA reads as TGTGTCAGCAAAGGGGGACACTTGAACACTGAAGCTTTCTTT. Its protein product is CVSKGGHLNTEAFF.